These 22 T cell receptor beta chains were sequenced from one sample in a study of human T cells and chemical hapten exposure. TCRdb re-derived calls from the RACE reads in MiXCR, one entry per CDR3 protein. The sample includes tens of thousands of distinct CDR3 sequences, less than 11% of them seen just once. Time point of the sample: patch test 2, 6 weeks after DPC sensitization. This sample's treatment: therapeutic diphenylcyclopropenone sensitization with weekly scalp DPC. The sample consisted of whole blood, taken in connection with sensitization to the hapten diphenylcyclopropenone (DPC). The receptor source for this set is a woman between 45 and 65 years old with alopecia areata. Some clones in this sample may be carry-over from other donors' samples.

J is TRBJ2-1 and V is TRBV9; no reliable D call. Trimming took off 5 bases at V and 5 bases at J, with 14 bases between the two ends. The CDR3 has 14 residues. CDR1 and CDR2 (germline): SGDLS, YYNGEE. The CDR3 reads CASSPLWTDNEQFF. The CDR3 DNA reads TGTGCCAGCAGTCCCCTGTGGACCGACAATGAGCAGTTCTTC.

This clonotype was picked up many times. J is TRBJ2-7 and V is TRBV27, with 8 bases matching TRBD1. The CDR3 extends over 15 amino acids. The trim removed 6 bases at V and 4 bases at J, leaving 11 bases unmatched. The V gene's germline CDR1 is MNHEY and CDR2 SMNVEV (reference sequence). In DNA form, the CDR3 reads TGTGCCAGCAGGCTCGGACAGGGTGATCGGTACGAGCAGTACTTC. Its translation: CASRLGQGDRYEQYF.

This chain links TRBV12-3 or TRBV12-4 with TRBJ2-1; D is uncertain. Trimming took off 6 bases at V and 0 bases at J, with 15 bases between the two ends. The CDR3 sequence is 16 residues long. The DNA for the CDR3 is TGTGCCAGCAGCCCTAGGGCCGGAAGCTCCTACAATGAGCAGTTCTTC. Its protein product is CASSPRAGSSYNEQFF.

This clonotype was observed many times. The J gene is TRBJ2-7, the V gene TRBV28, with TRBD1 matching over 10 bases. CDR1 is MDHEN and CDR2 is SYDVKM in the germline V gene. This CDR3 region has 13 residues. V was clipped by 6 bases and J by 1 base; unmatched bases: 0. In DNA, the CDR3 is TGTGCCAGCAGGGACAGGGGGTCCTACGAGCAGTACTTC. Protein product: CASRDRGSYEQYF.

The chain is built from TRBV19 and TRBJ1-5; no reliable D call. The germline V gene encodes CDR1 LNHDA and CDR2 SQIVND (reference sequence). Trimming removed 5 bases from V and 7 bases from J, with 15 bases in between. The CDR3 is 14 residues long. CDR3 protein: CASSLVVFSQPQHF. The CDR3 DNA reads TGTGCCAGTAGTTTGGTAGTCTTCTCCCAGCCCCAGCATTTT.

This clonotype was counted between two and nine times. This sequence joins TRBV29-1 and TRBJ1-1, with TRBD1 matching 7 bases. J lost 0 bases, V lost 6 bases, and 10 bases had no gene match. CDR3 length: 15 residues. Germline CDR1 SQVTM, CDR2 ANQGSEA. The CDR3 is CSVIGTESMNTEAFF. CDR3 DNA sequence: TGCAGCGTAATTGGGACAGAATCCATGAACACTGAAGCTTTCTTT.

The J gene is TRBJ1-4, the V gene TRBV7-9; possibly TRBD1 for D (5 bases). The germline V gene encodes CDR1 SEHNR and CDR2 FQNEAQ (reference sequence). The CDR3 runs to 14 residues. Trimming cost V 8 bases and J 0 bases, with 10 bases left between them. In DNA, the CDR3 is TGTGCCAGCGGATTCAGGGCAACTAATGAAAAACTGTTTTTT. Translated, it gives CASGFRATNEKLFF.

This clonotype was seen ten or more times. The V and J genes are TRBV20-1 and TRBJ2-5; the match to TRBD1 covers 7 bases. CDR3 length: 16 residues. With 5 bases clipped from V and 1 base from J, the junction kept 13 bases outside the gene matches. Germline loops: CDR1 DFQATT, CDR2 SNEGSKA (reference sequence). The CDR3 spells CSASTPGQPFQETQYF. The CDR3 nucleotides read TGCAGTGCTTCAACCCCGGGACAGCCCTTCCAAGAGACCCAGTACTTC.

There are many counts of this clonotype. This chain links TRBV18 with TRBJ1-4; D might be TRBD1 (6 bases). Per germline, CDR1 KGHSH and CDR2 LQKENI. Trimming removed 0 bases from V and 3 bases from J, with 11 bases in between. This CDR3 region has 16 residues. The DNA of the CDR3 is TGTGCCAGCTCACCACCGAGCGGACAGTCTAATGAAAAACTGTTTTTT. It encodes CASSPPSGQSNEKLFF.

In its sample, this clonotype was seen a few times. The chain has TRBV5-1 and TRBJ2-1, with a possible D match to TRBD2 (6 bases). Germline V CDR1 and CDR2: SGHRS, YFSETQ. Trimming took 4 bases from V and 4 from J, leaving 21 bases between them. CDR3 length: 17 amino acids. The CDR3 sequence is CASSPDYPPVGYNEQFF. The CDR3 DNA is TGCGCCAGCAGCCCGGACTACCCTCCCGTAGGTTACAATGAGCAGTTCTTC.

There are a few counts of this clonotype. The rearrangement links TRBV7-9 to TRBJ2-3, with TRBD1 matching 10 bases. Germline trimming cut 5 bases from V and 4 bases from J; bases unmatched to any gene: 9. Looked up from germline, CDR1 is SEHNR and CDR2 is FQNEAQ (reference sequence). The CDR3 runs to 16 residues. The CDR3 here is CASSPSPGQGPDTQYF. As DNA, the CDR3 is TGTGCCAGCAGCCCCTCTCCGGGACAGGGGCCAGATACGCAGTATTTT.

There are many counts of this clonotype. V is TRBV5-1 and J is TRBJ2-2, with D possibly called TRBD1 or TRBD2 (5 bases each). V lost 2 bases to trimming and J lost 5 bases, with 10 bases between them. The germline CDR1 and CDR2 sequences are SGHRS and YFSETQ. CDR3 length equals 14 residues. The CDR3 DNA sequence: TGCGCCAGCAGCTTCGGGGCGGAGACCGGGGAGCTGTTTTTT. It specifies CASSFGAETGELFF.

This rearrangement joins TRBV28 to TRBJ2-1, with D possibly matching TRBD2 (5 bases). Germline V gene lookup returns CDR1 MDHEN and CDR2 SYDVKM. V was pared by 3 bases and J by 6 bases, with 12 bases between. The length of the CDR3 is 14 residues. The CDR3 is CASSLVAGTNEQFF. In nucleotides, the CDR3 is TGTGCCAGCAGTTTGGTGGCGGGCACCAATGAGCAGTTCTTC.

The genes are TRBV5-5 and TRBJ2-2; 9 bases fit TRBD1. CDR1 is SGHKS and CDR2 is YYEKEE in the germline V gene (reference sequence). This CDR3 has 16 residues. V lost 3 bases, J lost 1 base, and 4 bases stayed unmatched. CDR3 sequence: CASSYGQGWNTGELFF. As DNA, the CDR3 is TGTGCCAGCAGCTACGGACAGGGGTGGAACACCGGGGAGCTGTTTTTT.

This clonotype has a count of ten or more. DNA of the CDR3: TGTGCCATCAGTGAGTCGACTAGCGGGATCGGTGAGCAGTACTTC. This translates into CAISESTSGIGEQYF. V and J are TRBV10-3 and TRBJ2-7, with 11 bases aligning to TRBD2. The CDR3 is 15 residues long. Per germline, CDR1 ENHRY and CDR2 SYGVKD. The V segment lost 0 bases and the J segment 7 bases; nucleotides outside the gene matches: 5.

This clonotype was counted only a few times. V usage is TRBV6-5 and J usage is TRBJ2-1, with D perhaps matching TRBD1 (5 bases). Germline V lookup: CDR1 MNHEY, CDR2 SVGAGI. The CDR3 has 14 amino acids. The V and J ends lost 5 bases and 1 base respectively, with 9 bases between them. The CDR3 is CASSIRESYNEQFF. The CDR3 DNA reads as TGTGCCAGCAGTATCAGGGAATCCTACAATGAGCAGTTCTTC.

This clonotype occurred many times. This chain uses TRBV29-1 with TRBJ2-5; 10 bases fit TRBD1. J was trimmed by 5 bases and V by 6 bases; bases with no gene match: 6. This CDR3 region has 13 residues. The V gene's germline CDR1 is SQVTM and CDR2 ANQGSEA. This CDR3 is CSVRQGAQETQYF. The CDR3 DNA reads as TGCAGCGTGAGACAGGGGGCGCAGGAGACCCAGTACTTC.

Concerning this clonotype: A much larger clone sits a single nucleotide away, making a read error possible. The rearrangement joins TRBV19 to TRBJ1-1; 7 bases map to TRBD1. Germline loops: CDR1 LNHDA, CDR2 SQIVND (reference sequence). This CDR3 is built from 13 residues. CDR3 DNA sequence: TGTGTCAGTAATCACAGGGGTAACACTGAAGCTTTCTTT. Amino acids: CVSNHRGNTEAFF.

This clonotype came up a few times. The rearrangement joins TRBV28 to TRBJ1-1; D not certain. The CDR3 covers 11 residues. Trimming pared 4 bases from V and 11 bases from J, leaving 11 bases between. Germline-derived CDR1 and CDR2 are MDHEN and SYDVKM. CDR3 sequence (DNA): TGTGCCAGCAGTTCCGCAGGTTGGGCTTTCTTT. As protein: CASSSAGWAFF.

Ten or more counts support this clonotype. V usage is TRBV6-1 and J usage is TRBJ2-1; D gene unclear. Germline CDR1 reads MNHNS; CDR2 reads SASEGT. The CDR3 covers 15 residues. Trimming left V 6 bases short and J 7 bases short, with 19 bases between. In DNA form, the CDR3 reads TGTGCCAGCAGGGTACGTTTGGCCCCACAAAATGAGCAGTTCTTC. Protein sequence: CASRVRLAPQNEQFF.

In this sample, this clonotype turned up many times. The J gene is TRBJ1-5, the V gene TRBV27; D gene uncertain. The CDR3 is 12 amino acids. Germline CDR1 reads MNHEY; CDR2 reads SMNVEV (reference sequence). V was clipped by 4 bases and J by 2 bases, with 3 bases between them. DNA of the CDR3: TGTGCCAGCAGTTACCGCAATCAGCCCCAGCATTTT. Its protein is CASSYRNQPQHF.

This clonotype was seen a few times. V is TRBV28 and J is TRBJ2-7, with 7 bases matching TRBD1. V was clipped by 8 bases and J by 4 bases; unmatched bases: 14. In germline, CDR1 is MDHEN, CDR2 SYDVKM. The CDR3 covers 15 residues. This CDR3 is CASGPTGILGYEQYF. CDR3 nucleotide sequence: TGTGCCAGCGGCCCGACAGGGATTTTGGGTTACGAGCAGTACTTC.